A selection of T cell receptor beta chains follows, all from one sample in a study of spatial heterogeneity in lung cancer. From the 5' RACE reads, TCRdb called clonotypes with MiXCR, one entry per CDR3 protein. The data hold tens of thousands of distinct CDR3 sequences, with approximately 12% observed a single time. The source material was PBMCs, sampled at surgery. The source of these receptors is a male donor with early-stage non-small cell lung cancer. The CDR3 runs from the conserved cysteine through the conserved F or W. The D gene is left open where the match is weak. Clone size is given for some rows only: seen once, a few or many times, or a class if the clone is expanded.

clone_size	v_call	j_call	d_call	cdr3_aa	cdr3_nt
.	TRBV7-2	TRBJ1-1	.	CASSGGRQNTEAFF	TGTGCCAGCAGCGGGGGCCGGCAGAACACTGAAGCTTTCTTT
few	TRBV20-1	TRBJ2-7	.	CSAPGLSYEQYF	TGCAGTGCTCCCGGGTTATCCTACGAGCAGTACTTC
.	TRBV29-1	TRBJ2-2	.	CSASRVEAAGELFF	TGCAGCGCTTCAAGGGTCGAGGCGGCCGGGGAGCTGTTTTTT
.	TRBV18	TRBJ2-4	.	CASSAGLGKNIQYF	TGTGCCAGCTCAGCGGGCCTAGGCAAAAACATTCAGTACTTC
once	TRBV15	TRBJ2-3	.	CATSRVMKDDTQYF	TGTGCCACCAGCAGAGTAATGAAGGACGATACGCAGTATTTT
few	TRBV7-2	TRBJ1-4	.	CASSSQAGGEKLFF	TGTGCCAGCAGCTCTCAGGCGGGAGGTGAAAAACTGTTTTTT
few	TRBV5-5	TRBJ1-2	.	CASSLGQVFYGYTF	TGTGCCAGCAGCTTGGGACAGGTGTTCTATGGCTACACCTTC
few	TRBV24-1	TRBJ2-2	.	CATSSNQGNGELFF	TGTGCCACCAGCTCAAATCAGGGAAACGGGGAGCTGTTTTTT
many	TRBV2	TRBJ1-1	.	CASRAGWDTEAFF	TGTGCCAGCAGGGCAGGGTGGGACACTGAAGCTTTCTTT
.	TRBV27	TRBJ2-2	TRBD2	CASSLSGTSVGELFF	TGTGCCAGCAGTTTATCGGGGACTAGCGTCGGGGAGCTGTTTTTT
.	TRBV15	TRBJ2-1	.	CATSRGITYEQFF	TGTGCCACCAGCAGGGGAATTACGTATGAGCAGTTCTTC
few	TRBV5-1	TRBJ2-2	TRBD1	CASRDRGGSGELFF	TGCGCCAGCAGAGACAGGGGTGGATCCGGGGAGCTGTTTTTT
.	TRBV7-9	TRBJ2-7	.	CASSPAGLYEQYF	TGTGCCAGCAGCCCTGCCGGGTTGTATGAGCAGTACTTC
few	TRBV18	TRBJ2-2	.	CATPTGTGELFF	TGTGCCACCCCTACAGGGACCGGGGAGCTGTTTTTT
few	TRBV27	TRBJ1-2	.	CASRRQANYGYTF	TGTGCCAGCAGGAGACAAGCTAACTATGGCTACACCTTC
.	TRBV7-9	TRBJ1-2	TRBD1	CASSTTGGSFYGYTF	TGTGCCAGCAGCACAACAGGGGGGTCTTTCTATGGCTACACCTTC
many	TRBV29-1	TRBJ2-3	TRBD2	CSATPGLAGADTQYF	TGCAGCGCTACACCGGGACTAGCGGGGGCAGATACGCAGTATTTT
.	TRBV20-1	TRBJ1-4	.	CSAREGATNEKLFF	TGCAGTGCTAGAGAGGGGGCAACTAATGAAAAACTGTTTTTT
.	TRBV28	TRBJ2-7	.	CASSSNNYEQYF	TGTGCCAGCAGTTCCAACAACTACGAGCAGTACTTC
many	TRBV20-1	TRBJ1-2	TRBD1	CSAAPGGFSYGYTF	TGCAGTGCTGCCCCAGGGGGCTTTAGCTATGGCTACACCTTC
many	TRBV5-1	TRBJ2-3	.	CASSSGTLDADTQYF	TGCGCCAGCAGCTCCGGGACACTGGACGCAGATACGCAGTATTTT
.	TRBV6-5	TRBJ1-3	.	CASSYSNGIDGNTIYF	TGTGCCAGCAGTTACTCGAACGGGATCGACGGAAACACCATATATTTT
few	TRBV20-1	TRBJ2-5	.	CSASSGTQYF	TGCAGTGCTAGTTCGGGGACCCAGTACTTC
many	TRBV4-3	TRBJ1-1	.	CASSQDTTLNTEAFF	TGCGCCAGCAGCCAAGATACTACCTTGAACACTGAAGCTTTCTTT
many	TRBV5-4	TRBJ2-5	TRBD1	CASGNTGEETQYF	TGTGCCAGCGGCAACACAGGGGAAGAGACCCAGTACTTC
many	TRBV3-1	TRBJ2-5	.	CASSQSDTYQETQYF	TGTGCCAGCAGCCAATCGGACACGTACCAAGAGACCCAGTACTTC
.	TRBV12-5	TRBJ2-6	.	CASGLDFGSGANVLTF	TGTGCTAGTGGTTTGGACTTCGGCTCTGGGGCCAACGTCCTGACTTTC
few	TRBV6-5	TRBJ1-2	.	CASSYSGSYGYTF	TGTGCCAGCAGTTACTCAGGCAGCTATGGCTACACCTTC
few	TRBV7-2	TRBJ1-3	.	CASSFALGTGNTIYF	TGTGCCAGCAGCTTCGCGCTGGGGACCGGAAACACCATATATTTT
few	TRBV5-4	TRBJ1-6	TRBD1	CASSSGQGVYSPLHF	TGTGCCAGCAGCAGTGGTCAGGGGGTTTATTCACCCCTCCACTTT
few	TRBV2	TRBJ2-5	TRBD1	CASSVTGGFETQYF	TGTGCCAGCAGTGTGACAGGGGGCTTTGAGACCCAGTACTTC
few	TRBV20-1	TRBJ1-3	.	CSARDGFLNTIYF	TGCAGTGCTAGAGACGGATTCCTAAACACCATATATTTT
.	TRBV15	TRBJ1-2	.	CATSRDGWNYGYTF	TGTGCCACCAGCAGGGACGGCTGGAACTATGGCTACACCTTC
many	TRBV12-3/TRBV12-4	TRBJ1-4	TRBD1	CASSPGQGRSEKLFF	TGTGCCAGCAGTCCTGGACAGGGGAGGAGTGAAAAACTGTTTTTT
.	TRBV14	TRBJ1-5	.	CASSHLGEDQPQHF	TGTGCCAGCAGCCACCTGGGGGAGGATCAGCCCCAGCATTTT
.	TRBV6-6	TRBJ1-5	TRBD1	CASSAPGQGTPQHF	TGTGCCAGCAGTGCTCCGGGACAGGGTACGCCCCAGCATTTT
.	TRBV7-2	TRBJ1-5	.	CASSASGQPQHF	TGTGCCAGCAGTGCATCGGGGCAGCCCCAGCATTTT
.	TRBV10-1	TRBJ2-3	.	CASSESIGSQDTQYF	TGCGCCAGCAGTGAGTCGATCGGCAGCCAAGATACGCAGTATTTT
many	TRBV5-6	TRBJ2-3	.	CASSLGLRDTQYF	TGTGCCAGCAGCTTGGGGTTACGAGATACGCAGTATTTT
.	TRBV7-2	TRBJ2-5	TRBD1	CASSSRPGGRETQYF	TGTGCCAGCAGCTCCAGGCCAGGGGGTAGAGAGACCCAGTACTTC
.	TRBV19	TRBJ2-7	.	CASSIGQIYEQYF	TGTGCCAGTAGTATCGGGCAGATCTACGAGCAGTACTTC
few	TRBV6-5	TRBJ2-1	.	CASIKGAAYNEQFF	TGTGCCAGCATAAAGGGTGCCGCCTACAATGAGCAGTTCTTC
many	TRBV28	TRBJ2-5	.	CASSNQGIYQETQYF	TGTGCCAGCAGTAACCAGGGGATATATCAAGAGACCCAGTACTTC
few	TRBV27	TRBJ2-3	TRBD1	CASSPGQGATDTQYF	TGTGCCAGCAGCCCGGGACAGGGGGCGACAGATACGCAGTATTTT
few	TRBV29-1	TRBJ1-2	.	CSVDYTRNGYTF	TGCAGCGTTGACTACACCAGGAATGGCTACACCTTC
few	TRBV20-1	TRBJ2-7	.	CSASPQSQQYF	TGCAGTGCTTCTCCGCAAAGCCAGCAGTACTTC
many	TRBV29-1	TRBJ2-7	TRBD2	CSAIPGLAGGPREQYF	TGCAGCGCTATTCCGGGACTAGCGGGGGGGCCAAGAGAGCAGTACTTC
.	TRBV21-1	TRBJ2-2	.	CASSTYPGQTTGELFF	TGTGCCAGCAGCACTTATCCGGGACAGACCACCGGGGAGCTGTTTTTT
few	TRBV27	TRBJ2-2	TRBD2	CASSLTAGVFLGTGELFF	TGTGCCAGCAGTTTAACAGCGGGGGTCTTCTTGGGGACCGGGGAGCTGTTTTTT
.	TRBV28	TRBJ2-3	TRBD2	CASSFISASGDTDTQYF	TGTGCCAGCAGTTTTATTAGTGCTAGCGGGGACACAGATACGCAGTATTTT
.	TRBV5-1	TRBJ1-1	.	CASNQGGNTEAFF	TGCGCCAGCAACCAAGGGGGGAACACTGAAGCTTTCTTT
few	TRBV20-1	TRBJ2-3	TRBD2	CSADSSGGTDTQYF	TGCAGTGCCGATTCTAGCGGGGGCACAGATACGCAGTATTTT
once	TRBV28	TRBJ1-5	.	CASMEGNQPHHF	TGTGCCAGCATGGAAGGGAATCAGCCCCATCATTTT
many	TRBV5-1	TRBJ2-5	.	CASSLDPRGRETQYF	TGCGCCAGCAGCTTGGATCCCAGGGGAAGGGAGACCCAGTACTTC